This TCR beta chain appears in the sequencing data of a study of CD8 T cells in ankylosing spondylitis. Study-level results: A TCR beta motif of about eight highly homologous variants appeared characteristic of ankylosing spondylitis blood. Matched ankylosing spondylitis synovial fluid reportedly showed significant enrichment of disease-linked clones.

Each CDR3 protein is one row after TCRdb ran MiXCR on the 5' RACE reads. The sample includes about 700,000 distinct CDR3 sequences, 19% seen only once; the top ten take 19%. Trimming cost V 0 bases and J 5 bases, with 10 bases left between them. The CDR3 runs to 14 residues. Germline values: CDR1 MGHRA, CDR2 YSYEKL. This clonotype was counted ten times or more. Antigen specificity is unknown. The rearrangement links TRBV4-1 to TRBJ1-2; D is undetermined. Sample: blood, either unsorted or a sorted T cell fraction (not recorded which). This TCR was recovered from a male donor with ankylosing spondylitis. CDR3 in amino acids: CASSQDSFGYGYTF. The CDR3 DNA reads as TGCGCCAGCAGCCAAGATTCCTTTGGGTATGGCTACACCTTC.